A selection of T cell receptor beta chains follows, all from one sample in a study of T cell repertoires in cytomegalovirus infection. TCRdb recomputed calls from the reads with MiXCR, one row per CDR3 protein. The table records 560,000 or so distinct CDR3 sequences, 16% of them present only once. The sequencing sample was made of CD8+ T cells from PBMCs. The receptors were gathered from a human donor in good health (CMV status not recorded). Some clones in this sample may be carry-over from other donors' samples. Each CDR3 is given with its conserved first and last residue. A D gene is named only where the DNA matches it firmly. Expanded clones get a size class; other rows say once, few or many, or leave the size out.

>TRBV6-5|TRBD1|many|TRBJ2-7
TGTGCCAGCAGTTACTCTTCGGGGACAGGGGGCCCCAACGAGCAGTACTTC
CASSYSSGTGGPNEQYF
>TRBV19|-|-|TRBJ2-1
TGTGCCAGTGGGATGTACAATGAGCAGTTCTTC
CASGMYNEQFF
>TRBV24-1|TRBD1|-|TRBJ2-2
TGTGCCACCAGTGATAGGGGACAGGTGGTAAACACCGGGGAGCTGTTTTTT
CATSDRGQVVNTGELFF
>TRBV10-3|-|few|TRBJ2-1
TGTGCCATCAGTGAGTCGACTCGGAGGTACAATGAGCAGTTCTTC
CAISESTRRYNEQFF
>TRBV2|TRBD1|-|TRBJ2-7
TGTGCCAGCAGTGAACCACGACAGGGATCCTCCTACGAGCAGTACTTC
CASSEPRQGSSYEQYF
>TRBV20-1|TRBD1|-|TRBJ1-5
TGCAGTGCCATCCTAAGGGCGACAGGGAGGTTAAGCAATCAGCCCCAGCATTTT
CSAILRATGRLSNQPQHF
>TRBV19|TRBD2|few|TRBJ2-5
TGTGCCAGTAGTGCAACACTAGCGGTCCAAGAGACCCAGTACTTC
CASSATLAVQETQYF
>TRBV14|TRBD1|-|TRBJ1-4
TGTGCCAGCAGCCATCGGACAGGGAATACGCTTAATGAAAAACTGTTTTTT
CASSHRTGNTLNEKLFF
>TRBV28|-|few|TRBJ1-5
TGTGCCAGCAGTTTAGACCAGCCCCAGCATTTT
CASSLDQPQHF
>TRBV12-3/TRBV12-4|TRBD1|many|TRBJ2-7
TGTGCCAGCAGTTATGGACAGGCCTACGAGCAGTACTTC
CASSYGQAYEQYF
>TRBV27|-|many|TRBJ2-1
TGTGCCAGCAGCAGGGATCTGGGCAATGAGCAGTTCTTC
CASSRDLGNEQFF
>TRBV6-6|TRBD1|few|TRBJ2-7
TGTGCCAGCACCCCGGGGGCAGGGGGCTCCGAGCAGTACTTC
CASTPGAGGSEQYF
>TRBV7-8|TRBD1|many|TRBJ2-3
TGTGCCAGCAGCTTCCCTGGGACAGCCATGTTCCGCACAGATACGCAGTATTTT
CASSFPGTAMFRTDTQYF
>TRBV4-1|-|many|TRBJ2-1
TGTGCCAGCAGTCAGGGGGGTGAGCAGTTCTTC
CASSQGGEQFF